This TCR beta chain was observed in a study of chemoradiotherapy in HPV16-positive cancers. Study information: Functional T-cell assays on a couple of HPV16-positive patients' cells defined candidate HPV-specific clones and common TCR motifs.

TCRdb's table, derived via immunoSEQ multiplex PCR, lists solely in-frame clones and lacks some. The sample carries 17,000 or so clones, around 70% recorded once. Notes on this clone: Its matching antigen is unknown.

Study-wide results and caveats: Candidate HPV-specific clones and E7-related TCR motifs grew in tumor during treatment. Better recurrence-free survival went with HPV-responsive T-cell expansion in HPV16-positive patients. Only a couple of HPV16-positive patients supplied the functional HPV-specificity definition.

The CDR3 runs 16 residues. CDR1 and CDR2 from the germline V gene are MDHEN and SYDVKM. V lost 5 bases and J lost 0; bases outside the gene matches: 6. The rearrangement links TRBV28 to TRBJ1-3; TRBD1 matches at 8 bases. The sample in question was tumor tissue, obtained from a patient who underwent chemoradiotherapy. This TCR derives from a human donor with HPV-associated anogenital cancer. In DNA form, the CDR3 reads TGTGCCAGCAGTATAACAGGGGGTGTCTCTGGAAACACCATATATTTT. It translates to CASSITGGVSGNTIYF.